Reported below is one T cell receptor (beta chain). This entry comes from a study of control samples from healthy donors and cancer patients. Repertoires were generated with immunoSEQ multiplex PCR, while TCRdb's copy carries only in-frame clones and drops some. Among 98,000 or so clones listed, 88% were seen once. Germline V gene data show CDR1 as LGHDT and CDR2 as YNNKEL (reference sequence). This CDR3 comprises 16 residues. V was clipped by 4 bases and J by 1 base, with 16 bases between them. The sequencing input was blood. The V call is TRBV3-1 (or the pseudogene TRBV3-2), the J call TRBJ1-1, with D possibly being TRBD1 (6 bases). This receptor was obtained from a woman in her seventies in good health. The CDR3 sequence is CASSRGGGPGNTEAFF. The CDR3 region has the DNA TGTGCCAGCAGCCGAGGGGGAGGACCAGGGAACACTGAAGCTTTCTTT.